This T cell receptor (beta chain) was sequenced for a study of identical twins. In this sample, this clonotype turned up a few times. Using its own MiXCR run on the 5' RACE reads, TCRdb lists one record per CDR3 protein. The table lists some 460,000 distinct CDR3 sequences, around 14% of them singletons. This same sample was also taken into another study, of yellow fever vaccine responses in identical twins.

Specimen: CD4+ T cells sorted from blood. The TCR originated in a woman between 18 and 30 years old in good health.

The CDR3 loop is CASSEGRYYGGELFF. The CDR3 DNA reads as TGTGCCAGCAGTGAGGGACGATACTACGGCGGGGAGCTGTTTTTT. The chain combines TRBV28 with TRBJ2-2; D is possibly TRBD1 or TRBD2 (5 bases each). The CDR3 contains 15 residues. Trimming took 5 bases from V and 7 from J, leaving 17 bases between them. The germline gives CDR1 MDHEN, CDR2 SYDVKM.